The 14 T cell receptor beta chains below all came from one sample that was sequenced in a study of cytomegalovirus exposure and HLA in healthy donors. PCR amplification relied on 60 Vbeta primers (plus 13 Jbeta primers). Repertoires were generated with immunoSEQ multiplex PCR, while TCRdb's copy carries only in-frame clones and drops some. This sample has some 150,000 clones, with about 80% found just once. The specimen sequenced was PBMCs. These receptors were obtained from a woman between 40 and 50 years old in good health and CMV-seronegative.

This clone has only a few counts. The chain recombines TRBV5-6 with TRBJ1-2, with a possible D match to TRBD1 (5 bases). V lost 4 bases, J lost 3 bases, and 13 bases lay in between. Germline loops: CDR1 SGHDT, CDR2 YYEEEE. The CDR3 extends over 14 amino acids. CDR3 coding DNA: TGTGCCAGCAGCGCCGGACATCTAGACTATGGCTACACCTTC. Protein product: CASSAGHLDYGYTF.

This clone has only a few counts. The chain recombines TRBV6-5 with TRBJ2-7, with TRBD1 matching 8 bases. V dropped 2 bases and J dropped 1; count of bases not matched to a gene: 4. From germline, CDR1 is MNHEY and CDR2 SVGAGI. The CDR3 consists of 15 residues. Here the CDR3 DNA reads TGTGCCAGCAGTTACAACAGGGGGTCGTCCTACGAGCAGTACTTC. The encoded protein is CASSYNRGSSYEQYF.

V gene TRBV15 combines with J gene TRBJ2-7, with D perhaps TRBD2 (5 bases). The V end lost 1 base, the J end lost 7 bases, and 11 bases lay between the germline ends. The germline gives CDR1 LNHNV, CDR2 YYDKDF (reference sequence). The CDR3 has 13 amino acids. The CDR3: CATSRGVPGEQYF. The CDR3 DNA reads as TGTGCCACCAGCAGAGGGGTTCCGGGAGAGCAGTACTTC. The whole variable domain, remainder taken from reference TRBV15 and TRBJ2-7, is DAMVIQNPRYQVTQFGKPVTLSCSQTLNHNVMYWYQQKSSQAPKLLFHYYDKDFNNEADTPDNFQSRRPNTSFCFLDIRSPGLGDTAMYLCATSRGVPGEQYFGPGTRLTVT.

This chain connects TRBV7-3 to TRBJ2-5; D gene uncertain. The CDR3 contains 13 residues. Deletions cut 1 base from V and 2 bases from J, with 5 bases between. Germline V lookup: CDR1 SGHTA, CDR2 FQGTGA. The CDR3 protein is CASSLIPQETQYF. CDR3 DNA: TGTGCCAGCAGCTTAATCCCTCAAGAGACCCAGTACTTC.

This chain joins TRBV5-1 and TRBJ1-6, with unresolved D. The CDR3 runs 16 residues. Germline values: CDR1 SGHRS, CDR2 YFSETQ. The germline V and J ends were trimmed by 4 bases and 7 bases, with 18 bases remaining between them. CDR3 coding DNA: TGCGCCAGCAGCCACAACGGTGGACTTGGCAATTCACCCCTCCACTTT. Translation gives CASSHNGGLGNSPLHF.

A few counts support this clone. The CDR3 spells CASSPREGLHEQYF. The CDR3 nucleotides are TGTGCCAGCAGCCCACGAGAGGGACTCCACGAGCAGTACTTC. The rearrangement links TRBV7-9 to TRBJ2-7; tentatively, D is TRBD2 (6 bases). This CDR3 is 14 amino acids long. In germline, CDR1 is SEHNR, CDR2 FQNEAQ (reference sequence). The V end lost 5 bases, the J end lost 5 bases, and 16 bases lay between the germline ends.

CDR3 sequence: CASSLIPDQPQHF. In DNA form, the CDR3 reads TGCGCCAGCAGCTTGATACCAGATCAGCCCCAGCATTTT. The genes are TRBV5-1 and TRBJ1-5; D gene uncertain. V lost 1 base and J 5 bases, leaving 7 bases between the germline ends. Germline CDR1 and CDR2: SGHRS and YFSETQ. The CDR3 totals 13 residues.

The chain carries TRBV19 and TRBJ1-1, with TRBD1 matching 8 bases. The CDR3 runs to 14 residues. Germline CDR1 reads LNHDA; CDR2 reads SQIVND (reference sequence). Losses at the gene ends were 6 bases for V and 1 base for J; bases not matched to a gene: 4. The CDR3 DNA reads TGTGCCAGTAGGACGGACAGGGCGAACACTGAAGCTTTCTTT. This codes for CASRTDRANTEAFF.

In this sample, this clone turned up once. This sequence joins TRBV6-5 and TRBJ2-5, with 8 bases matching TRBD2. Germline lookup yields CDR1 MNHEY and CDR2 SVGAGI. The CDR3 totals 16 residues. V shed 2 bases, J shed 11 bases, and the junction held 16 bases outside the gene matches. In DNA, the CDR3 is TGTGCCAGCAGTTACCTCCCGGGACTAGAGGACGGGGAGCAGTACTTC. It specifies CASSYLPGLEDGEQYF.

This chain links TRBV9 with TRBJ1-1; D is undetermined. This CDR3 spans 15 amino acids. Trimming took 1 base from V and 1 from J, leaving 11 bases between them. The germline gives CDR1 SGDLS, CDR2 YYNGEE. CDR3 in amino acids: CASSVSGKGNTEAFF. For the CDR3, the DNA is TGTGCCAGCAGCGTAAGCGGCAAGGGGAACACTGAAGCTTTCTTT.

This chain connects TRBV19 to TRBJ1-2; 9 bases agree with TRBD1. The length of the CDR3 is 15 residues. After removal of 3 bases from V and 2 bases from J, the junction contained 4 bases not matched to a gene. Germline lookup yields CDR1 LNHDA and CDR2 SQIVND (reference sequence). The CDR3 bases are TGTGCCAGTAGTATCACCGGACAGGGGAACTATGGCTACACCTTC. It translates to CASSITGQGNYGYTF.

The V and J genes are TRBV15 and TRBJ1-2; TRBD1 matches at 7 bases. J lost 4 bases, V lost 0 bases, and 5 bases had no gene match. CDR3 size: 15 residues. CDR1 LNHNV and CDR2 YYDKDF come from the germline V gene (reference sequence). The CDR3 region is CATSREGQSSYGYTF. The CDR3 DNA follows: TGTGCCACCAGCAGAGAGGGACAGTCTTCCTATGGCTACACCTTC.

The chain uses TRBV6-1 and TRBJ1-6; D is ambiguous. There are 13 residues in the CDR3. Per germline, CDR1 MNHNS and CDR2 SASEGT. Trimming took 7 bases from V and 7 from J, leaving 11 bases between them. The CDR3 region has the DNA TGTGCCAGCATCTCGGTCCTCAATTCACCCCTCCACTTT. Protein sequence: CASISVLNSPLHF.

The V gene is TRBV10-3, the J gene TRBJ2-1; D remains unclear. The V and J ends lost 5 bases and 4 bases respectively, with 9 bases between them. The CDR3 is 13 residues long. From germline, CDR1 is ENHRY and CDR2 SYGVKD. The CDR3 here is CAISSVSYNEQFF. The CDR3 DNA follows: TGTGCCATCAGTTCCGTCTCTTACAATGAGCAGTTCTTC.